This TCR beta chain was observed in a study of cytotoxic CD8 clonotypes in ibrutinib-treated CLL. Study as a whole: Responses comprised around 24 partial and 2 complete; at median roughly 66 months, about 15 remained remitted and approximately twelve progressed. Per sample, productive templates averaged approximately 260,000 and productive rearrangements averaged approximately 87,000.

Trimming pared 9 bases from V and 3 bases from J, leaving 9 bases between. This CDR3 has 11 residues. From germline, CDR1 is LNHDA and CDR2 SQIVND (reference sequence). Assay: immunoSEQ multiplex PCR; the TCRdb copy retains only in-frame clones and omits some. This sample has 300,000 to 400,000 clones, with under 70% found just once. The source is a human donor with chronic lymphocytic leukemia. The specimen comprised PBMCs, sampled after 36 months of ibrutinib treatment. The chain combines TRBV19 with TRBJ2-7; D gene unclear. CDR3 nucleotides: TGTGCCAGCTCTGGGAACTACGAGCAGTACTTC. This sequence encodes CASSGNYEQYF.